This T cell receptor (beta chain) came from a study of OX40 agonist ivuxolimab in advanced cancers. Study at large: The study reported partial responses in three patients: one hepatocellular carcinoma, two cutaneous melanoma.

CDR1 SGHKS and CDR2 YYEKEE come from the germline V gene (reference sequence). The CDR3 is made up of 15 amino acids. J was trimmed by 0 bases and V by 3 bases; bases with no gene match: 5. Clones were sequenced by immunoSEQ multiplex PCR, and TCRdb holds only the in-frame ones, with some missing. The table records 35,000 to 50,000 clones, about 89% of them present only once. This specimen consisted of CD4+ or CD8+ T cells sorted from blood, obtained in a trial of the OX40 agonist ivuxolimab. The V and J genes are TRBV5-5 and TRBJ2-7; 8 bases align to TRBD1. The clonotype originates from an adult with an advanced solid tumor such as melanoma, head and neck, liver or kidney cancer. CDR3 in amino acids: CASSSTGGSSYEQYF. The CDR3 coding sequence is TGTGCCAGCAGCTCTACAGGGGGGTCCTCCTACGAGCAGTACTTC.